This TCR beta chain stems from a study of CD8 T cells in Susac syndrome. The study, taken as a whole, reports: Susac syndrome CD8+ repertoires were clonally expanded, most strongly in CD8+ TEMRA cells.

Germline trimming cut 4 bases from V and 0 bases from J; bases unmatched to any gene: 5. The CDR3 sequence is 16 residues long. Germline CDR1 reads KGHSH; CDR2 reads LQKENI. As concerns this clonotype: No antigen is known for it.

RNA in amounts of 0.5 to 1 ug was reverse transcribed with random hexamers. In TCRdb, the immunoSEQ multiplex PCR reads were re-called with MiXCR into one record per CDR3 protein. The repertoire holds some 110,000 distinct CDR3 sequences, about 93% seen once, with about 0.3% in the top ten. Input material: CD8+ T cells from PBMCs. This clonotype was sampled from a human donor with Susac syndrome. The chain employs TRBV18 and TRBJ2-3, with 9 bases matching TRBD1. The CDR3, as DNA: TGTGCCAGCTCACGTTGGACAGGGGAGAGCACAGATACGCAGTATTTT. Translating gives CASSRWTGESTDTQYF. The whole variable domain, remainder taken from reference TRBV18 and TRBJ2-3, is NAGVMQNPRHLVRRRGQEARLRCSPMKGHSHVYWYRQLPEEGLKFMVYLQKENIIDESGMPKERFSAEFPKEGPSILRIQQVVRGDSAAYFCASSRWTGESTDTQYFGPGTRLTVL.